This T cell receptor beta chain was sequenced in a study of a mutant IDH1 vaccine in newly diagnosed glioma. Study-wide context: Initiation of the vaccine course occurred 4-6 weeks after radiotherapy alone, or alongside temozolomide cycles. Most had both radiotherapy and temozolomide beforehand; others had only one. Averaging approximately 40 years of age, treated patients were about 62% male and approximately 38% female.

Only one count was recorded for this clone. Its cognate antigen is unknown. This CDR3 has 14 amino acids. Germline CDR1 MNHEY, CDR2 SVGAGI. The junction had 4 bases not matched to a gene; V was cut back by 5 bases and J by 1 base. The protocol was immunoSEQ multiplex PCR, while the TCRdb copy is restricted to in-frame clones and leaves out a portion. The profile covers around 61,000 clones, with 75% to 90% appearing a single time and approximately 4.6% taken by the ten largest. As for time point: week 5, during vaccination. One vaccine dose held 300 ug of mutant IDH1 20-mer peptide and came with topical imiquimod. Donor diagnoses consisted of new WHO grade 3 or 4 IDH1-mutant, ATRX-lost astrocytomas.

The sequence came from a woman aged 40-49 years with glioma. This chain connects TRBV6-5 to TRBJ2-5; 7 nucleotides align to TRBD1. The starting material was PBMCs, obtained from a glioma patient whose treatment included an IDH1 peptide vaccine. The CDR3 loop reads CASSTRQGQETQYF. The CDR3 DNA reads TGTGCCAGCAGTACCAGACAGGGCCAAGAGACCCAGTACTTC.